Listed here are 24 T cell receptor beta chains from one sample, sequenced in a study of CD8 T cells in ankylosing spondylitis. Study-level findings and limits: Blood from ankylosing spondylitis patients appeared to carry a characteristic roughly 8-variant TCR beta motif.

TCRdb re-called the 5' RACE reads through MiXCR, storing one row per CDR3 protein. The sample lists some 800,000 distinct CDR3 sequences; about 11% were seen once. The antigens these receptors bind are not known. Sequenced: blood, either unsorted or a sorted T cell fraction (not recorded which). These receptors all come from a male donor with ankylosing spondylitis.

V is TRBV20-1 and J is TRBJ1-6; tentative D call: TRBD1 (6 bases). Germline loops: CDR1 DFQATT, CDR2 SNEGSKA (reference sequence). The CDR3 runs 15 residues. The germline V and J ends were trimmed by 3 bases and 2 bases, with 11 bases remaining between them. The CDR3 protein is CSASPGAPYNSPLHF. The CDR3 nucleotides read TGCAGTGCTAGTCCAGGGGCGCCCTATAATTCACCCCTCCACTTT.

This clonotype came up a few times. V and J are TRBV10-3 and TRBJ2-5; the D call may be TRBD1 or TRBD2 (5 bases each). This CDR3 is built from 15 residues. CDR1 and CDR2 from the germline V gene are ENHRY and SYGVKD. Trimming removed 3 bases at V and 3 bases at J, with 14 bases between. This CDR3 reads CAISDLLVGEETQYF. In DNA form, the CDR3 reads TGTGCCATCAGTGACTTACTAGTGGGGGAAGAGACCCAGTACTTC.

This clonotype has only a few counts. The chain links TRBV20-1 to TRBJ2-6; no definite D call. The CDR3 loop spans 15 amino acids. The V end lost 7 bases, the J end lost 4 bases, and 17 bases lay between the germline ends. Germline values: CDR1 DFQATT, CDR2 SNEGSKA (reference sequence). For the CDR3, the DNA is TGCAGTGGGTCTTTCTGGGGTACCGGGGCCAACGTCCTGACTTTC. Its translation is CSGSFWGTGANVLTF.

This clonotype was picked up a small number of times. The J gene is TRBJ1-2, the V gene TRBV20-1, with no clear D. This CDR3 comprises 12 residues. Germline V gene lookup returns CDR1 DFQATT and CDR2 SNEGSKA (reference sequence). The CDR3 DNA sequence: TGCAAGAAGCAAGGGAATGCTGGTGGCTACACCTTC. Protein: CKKQGNAGGYTF.

This clonotype was observed a handful of times. This sequence joins TRBV12-3 or TRBV12-4 and TRBJ2-1; perhaps TRBD1 as D (6 bases). V was cut by 6 bases and J by 6 bases, with 18 bases left in between. This CDR3 comprises 15 residues. The CDR3 is CASSLTGQRTNEQFF. For the CDR3, the DNA is TGTGCCAGCAGCCTGACAGGTCAACGAACCAATGAGCAGTTCTTC.

This rearrangement joins TRBV20-1 to TRBJ1-1; D unresolved. Germline V gives CDR1 DFQATT, CDR2 SNEGSKA (reference sequence). Trimming removed 0 bases from V and 1 base from J, with 3 bases in between. The CDR3 has 12 residues. The CDR3 coding sequence is TGCAGTGCTAGAGACCAGAACACTGAAGCTTTCTTT. This sequence encodes CSARDQNTEAFF.

The table lists this clonotype with a few counts. The rearrangement links TRBV7-2 to TRBJ1-6; no firm D call. Trimming pared 1 base from V and 6 bases from J, leaving 10 bases between. The CDR3 length is 15 residues. In germline, CDR1 is SGHTA, CDR2 FQGNSA. The CDR3 loop reads CASSLENLPNSPLHF. The CDR3 DNA is TGTGCCAGCAGCTTAGAAAACCTGCCTAATTCACCCCTCCACTTT.

The chain joins TRBV7-9 to TRBJ2-7; D ambiguous. Germline-derived CDR1 and CDR2 are SEHNR and FQNEAQ (reference sequence). The CDR3 length is 11 residues. The V end lost 2 bases, the J end lost 9 bases, and 8 bases lay between the germline ends. The CDR3 region has the DNA TGTGCCAGCAGCTTAAGTACGACGCAGTACTTC. Residues: CASSLSTTQYF.

Many counts were recorded for this clonotype. This sequence joins TRBV29-1 and TRBJ2-7, with D perhaps assigned TRBD1 or TRBD2 (5 bases each). The CDR3 extends over 12 amino acids. Germline V gene data show CDR1 as SQVTM and CDR2 as ANQGSEA. V was trimmed by 4 bases and J by 0 bases, leaving 7 bases between them. The CDR3 DNA sequence: TGCAGCGTTGTGGGACCCTCCTACGAGCAGTACTTC. Protein: CSVVGPSYEQYF.

There are a few counts of this clonotype. The chain is built from TRBV5-6 and TRBJ2-3; weak D call: TRBD2 (7 bases). Germline CDR1 and CDR2: SGHDT and YYEEEE. Trimming took 1 base from V and 6 from J, leaving 15 bases between them. CDR3 length: 15 residues. CDR3 protein: CASSLYRGGLDTQYF. In nucleotides, the CDR3 is TGTGCCAGCAGCTTGTATAGGGGGGGCCTGGATACGCAGTATTTT.

This clonotype has ten or more counts. The J gene is TRBJ2-5, the V gene TRBV29-1; no clear D gene. In germline, CDR1 is SQVTM, CDR2 ANQGSEA. This CDR3 comprises 12 residues. The V end lost 1 base, the J end lost 5 bases, and 8 bases lay between the germline ends. The CDR3 sequence is CSVEVTGETQYF. CDR3 coding DNA: TGCAGCGTTGAAGTCACCGGGGAGACCCAGTACTTC. The entire variable domain, with the rest obtained from reference TRBV29-1 and TRBJ2-5, is as follows: SAVISQKPSRDICQRGTSLTIQCQVDSQVTMMFWYRQQPGQSLTLIATANQGSEATYESGFVIDKFPISRPNLTFSTLTVSNMSPEDSSIYLCSVEVTGETQYFGPGTRLLVL.

In its sample, this clonotype was seen many times. This sequence joins TRBV12-3 or TRBV12-4 and TRBJ1-1; no clear D. V shed 5 bases and J shed 1 base, with 11 bases lying between them. The CDR3 runs 14 residues. The CDR3 protein is CASSPRRGNTEAFF. Written as DNA, the CDR3 is TGTGCCAGCAGTCCTCGGAGAGGGAACACTGAAGCTTTCTTT.

This clonotype was detected only a few times. The chain recombines TRBV12-3 or TRBV12-4 with TRBJ2-5; TRBD1 is a possible D gene (6 bases). Trimming shortened V by 6 bases and J by 9 bases, and 26 bases separated the two germline ends. The CDR3 spans 16 residues. CDR3 bases: TGTGCCAGCAGCCAGAACACCGGGACCTTGGGGGCTGCCCAGTACTTC. Translating it yields CASSQNTGTLGAAQYF.

The gene calls are TRBV20-1 and TRBJ2-3, with 7 positions matching TRBD2. V trimming: 1 base; J trimming: 5 bases; junction bases outside the gene matches: 6. The CDR3 has 14 residues. The germline gives CDR1 DFQATT, CDR2 SNEGSKA (reference sequence). DNA of the CDR3: TGCAGTGCTAGAGTCTGGCTAGCGGAAGATACGCAGTATTTT. Protein product: CSARVWLAEDTQYF.

The chain has TRBV18 and TRBJ2-7; D might be TRBD1 or TRBD2, each matching 5 bases. V was trimmed by 3 bases and J by 5 bases, leaving 8 bases between them. Germline V gives CDR1 KGHSH, CDR2 LQKENI. The CDR3 has 12 residues. The CDR3 spells CASSPLGDEQYF. The CDR3 bases are TGTGCCAGCTCACCTTTGGGGGACGAGCAGTACTTC.

This clonotype has a count of ten or more. The J gene is TRBJ2-5, the V gene TRBV5-1, with D possibly being TRBD2 (6 bases). Looked up from germline, CDR1 is SGHRS and CDR2 is YFSETQ. The CDR3 totals 16 residues. Trimming removed 4 bases from V and 2 bases from J, with 18 bases in between. The CDR3 bases are TGCGCCAGCAGCGCCGGACTTTTCGGGACTCAAGAGACCCAGTACTTC. Translating it yields CASSAGLFGTQETQYF.

This clonotype was observed a handful of times. The chain combines TRBV5-1 with TRBJ1-1; D remains ambiguous. This CDR3 contains 13 residues. V was cut by 4 bases and J by 2 bases, with 9 bases left in between. The V gene's germline CDR1 is SGHRS and CDR2 YFSETQ. CDR3 amino acids: CASSATSNTEAFF. In DNA form, the CDR3 reads TGCGCCAGCAGCGCGACAAGTAACACTGAAGCTTTCTTT.

The table lists this clonotype with a few counts. J is TRBJ1-5 and V is TRBV2, with D possibly being TRBD1 (6 bases). This CDR3 spans 13 amino acids. Germline V gene sequence: CDR1 SNHLY, CDR2 FYNNEI. Deletions cut 3 bases from V and 7 bases from J, with 10 bases between. The CDR3 bases are TGTGCCAGCAGTGAGGAGGGGGGACAGCCCCAGCATTTT. Translated, it gives CASSEEGGQPQHF.

In its sample, this clonotype was seen a few times. The rearrangement uses TRBV5-8 and TRBJ1-5, with D unclear. The CDR3 is made up of 16 amino acids. Trimming stripped 4 bases from V and 2 bases from J, with 16 bases between. Germline V gene data show CDR1 as SGHTS and CDR2 as YDEGEE. The CDR3 protein is CASSSLHRRGNQPQHF. In DNA form, the CDR3 reads TGTGCCAGCAGCAGCCTTCACCGGAGGGGCAATCAGCCCCAGCATTTT.

This clonotype was observed a few times. V gene TRBV6-2 or TRBV6-3 combines with J gene TRBJ1-2; no reliable D call. Trimming pared 4 bases from V and 3 bases from J, leaving 6 bases between. The CDR3 is made up of 12 amino acids. CDR1 is MNHEY, CDR2 SVGEGT, per germline. The CDR3 loop is CASSLQYYGYTF. CDR3 DNA: TGTGCCAGCAGTTTACAGTACTATGGCTACACCTTC.

The chain combines TRBV2 with TRBJ1-2; D gene ambiguous. The CDR3 runs 15 residues. CDR1 and CDR2 (germline): SNHLY, FYNNEI. Trimming removed 7 bases at V and 1 base at J, with 16 bases between. DNA for the CDR3: TGTGCCAGCAATTCGGATAGGGCGGGTAACTATGGCTACACCTTC. Translating it yields CASNSDRAGNYGYTF.

This clonotype was recorded a few times. The V gene is TRBV15, the J gene TRBJ1-1; 11 nucleotides agree with TRBD1. The CDR3 runs to 18 residues. J gave up 7 bases and V 0 bases, and 13 bases lay outside the gene matches. Germline assignment: CDR1 LNHNV and CDR2 YYDKDF (reference sequence). CDR3 DNA: TGTGCCACCAGCAGAGACCACCCCGGGACAGGGGGATTGGATGAAGCTTTCTTT. It yields the protein CATSRDHPGTGGLDEAFF.

The chain has TRBV7-8 and TRBJ2-7; D not resolved. The CDR3 is made up of 13 amino acids. The V gene lost 5 bases and the J gene lost 6 bases, with 14 bases spanning the gap. Germline loops: CDR1 SGHVS, CDR2 FQNEAQ. The CDR3 region is CASSHGDLSEQYF. The CDR3 coding sequence is TGTGCCAGCAGCCACGGAGACTTGAGCGAGCAGTACTTC.

This clonotype was seen ten or more times. CDR3 bases: TGTGCCAGCAGTTACAACAGATATCAGCCCCAGCATTTT. Protein product: CASSYNRYQPQHF. This chain links TRBV6-5 with TRBJ1-5; D unresolved. Trimming cost V 2 bases and J 5 bases, with 7 bases left between them. This CDR3 region has 13 residues. Germline V lookup: CDR1 MNHEY, CDR2 SVGAGI.